The rows below give T cell receptor beta chains drawn from one sample of a study of T-cell memory formation after mild COVID-19. TCRdb re-analysed the 5' RACE reads in MiXCR, keeping a single row per CDR3 protein. The data hold about 200,000 distinct CDR3 sequences, with approximately 10% observed a single time. The sample comprised PBMCs or a T cell subset sorted from them (not recorded which). These receptors were obtained from a man aged 18 to 29 who had mild COVID-19 (a few samples of this study predate the infection). Cell type and time point are not known. CDR3s include the opening cysteine and the closing phenylalanine or tryptophan. A D gene is named only where the DNA matches it firmly. Clone size appears in some rows only: once, few, many, or a class for an expanded clone.

D gene,clone size,J gene,V gene,CDR3 protein,CDR3 DNA
NA,NA,TRBJ2-3,TRBV7-2,CASSSRRAVATDTQYF,TGTGCCAGCAGCTCAAGGAGGGCCGTGGCCACAGATACGCAGTATTTT
NA,few,TRBJ2-1,TRBV20-1,CSASQGGYNEQFF,TGCAGTGCCTCGCAGGGTGGGTACAATGAGCAGTTCTTC
NA,NA,TRBJ2-5,TRBV6-2/TRBV6-3,CASMLVETQYF,TGTGCCAGCATGTTGGTTGAGACCCAGTACTTC
NA,few,TRBJ2-3,TRBV20-1,CSAREPTGLDTQYF,TGCAGTGCTAGAGAGCCCACAGGACTCGATACGCAGTATTTT
NA,few,TRBJ2-3,TRBV7-9,CASSNSRGTDTQYF,TGTGCCAGCAGTAATAGTAGAGGCACAGATACGCAGTATTTT
NA,NA,TRBJ2-3,TRBV4-3,CASSQALNPSTDTQYF,TGCGCCAGCAGCCAAGCCCTCAACCCTAGCACAGATACGCAGTATTTT
TRBD1,many,TRBJ2-5,TRBV20-1,CSASRPGGPQETQYF,TGCAGTGCTAGCCGCCCAGGGGGTCCCCAAGAGACCCAGTACTTC
TRBD1,NA,TRBJ1-6,TRBV20-1,CSASPGGLRGPLHF,TGCAGTGCTAGCCCAGGGGGCCTCCGTGGTCCCCTCCACTTT
TRBD2,NA,TRBJ2-3,TRBV7-9,CASRPTSGGQDTQYF,TGTGCCAGCAGACCTACTAGCGGGGGGCAAGATACGCAGTATTTT
TRBD2,many,TRBJ2-3,TRBV20-1,CSATAGGPDTQYF,TGCAGTGCTACAGCGGGGGGGCCAGATACGCAGTATTTT
NA,NA,TRBJ2-3,TRBV6-5,CASSYAWAGGTDTQYF,TGTGCCAGCAGTTACGCATGGGCGGGCGGCACAGATACGCAGTATTTT
NA,few,TRBJ1-2,TRBV28,CASSRPDRMYGYTF,TGTGCCAGCAGTAGACCCGACAGGATGTATGGCTACACCTTC
TRBD2,NA,TRBJ2-7,TRBV12-3/TRBV12-4,CASSSGAYEQYF,TGTGCCAGCAGTAGCGGGGCCTACGAGCAGTACTTC
NA,many,TRBJ2-2,TRBV5-1,CASSPDQNTGELFF,TGCGCCAGCAGCCCGGACCAAAACACCGGGGAGCTGTTTTTT
TRBD2,NA,TRBJ2-5,TRBV5-4,CATSGLAEETQYF,TGTGCCACCTCCGGACTAGCGGAAGAGACCCAGTACTTC
NA,few,TRBJ2-3,TRBV11-2,CASSPGTMDTQYF,TGTGCCAGCAGCCCCGGGACAATGGATACGCAGTATTTT
TRBD1,NA,TRBJ2-7,TRBV9,CASSVGGTGTYEQYF,TGTGCCAGCAGCGTAGGAGGGACAGGGACCTACGAGCAGTACTTC